This entry lists 15 T cell receptor beta chains sequenced from one sample in a study of OX40 agonist ivuxolimab in advanced cancers. The protocol used for the library was the immunoSEQ multiplex PCR assay. Here the immuneACCESS table is served through TCRdb, limited to in-frame sequences with V and J called. Missing clones are a known gap in these copies; in checked studies unresolved V genes cover under half, and the rest lacks a known reason. A total of some 69,000 clones appear in this sample, about 89% of them only once. The top ten constitute 0.3% of the sample. The material was CD4+ or CD8+ T cells sorted from blood, obtained in a trial of the OX40 agonist ivuxolimab. Receptors were obtained from an adult with an advanced solid tumor such as melanoma, head and neck, liver or kidney cancer.

This chain connects TRBV9 to TRBJ2-3; D is perhaps TRBD1 (7 bases). Looked up from germline, CDR1 is SGDLS and CDR2 is YYNGEE. The CDR3 length is 17 residues. The V end lost 2 bases, the J end lost 3 bases, and 19 bases lay between the germline ends. CDR3 DNA sequence: TGTGCCAGCAGCGTTACCGCAGGGGGAGGTAGGACAGATACGCAGTATTTT. Protein: CASSVTAGGGRTDTQYF.

V and J are TRBV7-8 and TRBJ1-5; D is undetermined. Trimming shortened V by 5 bases and J by 0 bases, and 11 bases separated the two germline ends. CDR1 and CDR2 from the germline V gene are SGHVS and FQNEAQ. The CDR3 runs 15 residues. In DNA form, the CDR3 reads TGTGCCAGCAGCCTAGTGAGGGATAGCAATCAGCCCCAGCATTTT. Translation: CASSLVRDSNQPQHF.

This chain connects TRBV19 to TRBJ2-7, with D perhaps TRBD1 (6 bases). The CDR3 sequence is 15 residues long. V lost 5 bases, J lost 5 bases, and 19 bases lay in between. Germline CDR1 reads LNHDA; CDR2 reads SQIVND (reference sequence). CDR3 amino acids: CASSPAPGRGDEQYF. The CDR3 DNA reads as TGTGCCAGTAGTCCCGCCCCGGGCAGGGGCGACGAGCAGTACTTC. Looking up the rest from reference TRBV19 and TRBJ2-7 gives the full variable domain: DGGITQSPKYLFRKEGQNVTLSCEQNLNHDAMYWYRQDPGQGLRLIYYSQIVNDFQKGDIAEGYSVSREKKESFPLTVTSAQKNPTAFYLCASSPAPGRGDEQYFGPGTRLTVT.

The chain links TRBV29-1 to TRBJ2-3; tentative D call: TRBD2 (5 bases). Germline V lookup: CDR1 SQVTM, CDR2 ANQGSEA. Trimming cost V 5 bases and J 0 bases, with 9 bases left between them. The CDR3 covers 13 residues. The CDR3 DNA sequence: TGCAGCGTTAAGCGGACTAGCACAGATACGCAGTATTTT. This translates into CSVKRTSTDTQYF.

This chain links TRBV19 with TRBJ1-3; 8 bases fit TRBD1. Germline lookup yields CDR1 LNHDA and CDR2 SQIVND (reference sequence). V lost 7 bases, J lost 4 bases, and 6 bases stayed unmatched. The CDR3 runs 14 residues. The CDR3, as DNA: TGTGCCAGTACACAAACAGGGGGAGGAAACACCATATATTTT. This sequence encodes CASTQTGGGNTIYF.

The chain joins TRBV7-6 to TRBJ2-5, with no clear D. Germline CDR1 reads SGHVS; CDR2 reads FNYEAQ. The ends were cut back, 5 bases at V and 2 bases at J, with 3 bases in the middle. The CDR3 length is 11 residues. CDR3 nucleotides: TGTGCCAGCAGCCCACAAGAGACCCAGTACTTC. Protein sequence: CASSPQETQYF.

The chain has TRBV20-1 and TRBJ2-1; D not certain. The germline V gene encodes CDR1 DFQATT and CDR2 SNEGSKA (reference sequence). V was clipped by 3 bases and J by 6 bases, with 6 bases between them. The CDR3 covers 11 residues. The CDR3 nucleotides read TGCAGTGCTAGCTACCCCAATGAGCAGTTCTTC. Amino acid sequence: CSASYPNEQFF.

The chain joins TRBV4-2 to TRBJ2-2; D might be TRBD2 (5 bases). Trimming left V 10 bases short and J 3 bases short, with 15 bases between. This CDR3 is built from 14 residues. Germline CDR1 reads LGHNA; CDR2 reads YNFKEQ. As DNA, the CDR3 is TGTGCCACCACCCCGGACTTTTACACCGGGGAGCTGTTTTTT. The encoded protein is CATTPDFYTGELFF.

The CDR3 nucleotides read TGTGCCAGCAGCCAAGAAGTGGAAAACTACAATGAGCAGTTCTTC. Translated, it gives CASSQEVENYNEQFF. The V gene is TRBV14, the J gene TRBJ2-1; D not resolved. Germline-derived CDR1 and CDR2 are SGHDN and FVKESK. Trimming took 0 bases from V and 3 from J, leaving 9 bases between them. The CDR3 consists of 15 residues.

The chain couples TRBV19 to TRBJ1-5, with D perhaps matching TRBD1 (6 bases). Looked up from germline, CDR1 is LNHDA and CDR2 is SQIVND (reference sequence). Trimming took 5 bases from V and 2 from J, leaving 10 bases between them. The CDR3 totals 14 residues. The CDR3 bases are TGTGCCAGTAGTGTCGACAGGCGCAATCAGCCCCAGCATTTT. Translation gives CASSVDRRNQPQHF.

This clone was detected only a few times. This chain joins TRBV27 and TRBJ1-1; possibly TRBD1 for D (6 bases). There are 14 residues in the CDR3. With 5 bases removed from V and 4 bases from J, the gap between germline ends came to 14 bases. CDR1 is MNHEY and CDR2 is SMNVEV in the germline V gene (reference sequence). The CDR3 nucleotides are TGTGCCAGCAGTAGGTGGGGGGGCAGCACTGAAGCTTTCTTT. It encodes CASSRWGGSTEAFF.

The rearrangement uses TRBV6-5 and TRBJ1-3; D may be TRBD1 (6 bases). V lost 6 bases to trimming and J lost 4 bases, with 13 bases between them. Germline V lookup: CDR1 MNHEY, CDR2 SVGAGI. The CDR3 loop spans 14 amino acids. CDR3 in amino acids: CASRPGTLGNTIYF. In DNA form, the CDR3 reads TGTGCCAGCAGACCCGGGACACTCGGAAACACCATATATTTT.

The CDR3 sequence: CATSRGRTGLAAYNEQFF. The CDR3 DNA reads as TGTGCCACCAGCAGAGGCCGGACGGGACTAGCGGCTTACAATGAGCAGTTCTTC. V is TRBV15 and J is TRBJ2-1; TRBD2 aligns across 11 bases. V gave up 1 base and J gave up 4 bases; unmatched junction bases: 9. This CDR3 contains 18 residues. The germline V gene encodes CDR1 LNHNV and CDR2 YYDKDF (reference sequence).

V gene TRBV5-5 combines with J gene TRBJ2-2; a possible D gene is TRBD2 (7 bases). The CDR3 consists of 17 residues. V lost 2 bases, J lost 7 bases, and 21 bases lay in between. Germline CDR1 SGHKS, CDR2 YYEKEE (reference sequence). The CDR3 sequence: CASSLLGALARGGELFF. The CDR3 coding sequence is TGTGCCAGCAGCTTACTGGGGGCACTAGCGCGGGGCGGGGAGCTGTTTTTT.

This clone was seen a single time. V is TRBV5-1 and J is TRBJ2-7; D remains unclear. In germline, CDR1 is SGHRS, CDR2 YFSETQ. V was trimmed by 5 bases and J by 3 bases, leaving 18 bases between them. This CDR3 spans 15 amino acids. CDR3 protein: CASSPDGRGVYEQYF. As DNA, the CDR3 is TGCGCCAGCAGTCCAGACGGCCGCGGAGTCTACGAGCAGTACTTC.